This T cell receptor beta chain was sequenced for a study of blood T cell repertoires in COVID-19. Study information: There were acute and convalescent COVID-19 samples, and they came from the United States, Italy and Spain. The analysed material was cDNA or gDNA that came from T cells, B-cell-depleted T cells, or PBMCs.

Trimming cost V 2 bases and J 2 bases, with 12 bases left between them. The CDR3 consists of 15 residues. CDR1 and CDR2 (germline): MNHNS, SASEGT. Clones were read by immunoSEQ multiplex PCR, and TCRdb kept only the in-frame ones, dropping some. In the table there are about 150,000 clones, around 83% of which are singletons. The sequenced sample consisted of peripheral blood. This TCR derives from a middle-aged man with active or convalescent COVID-19. J is TRBJ1-2 and V is TRBV6-1; D gene uncertain. The CDR3 DNA sequence: TGTGCCAGCAGTGAAATACGAGCTTTCAACTATGGCTACACCTTC. As protein: CASSEIRAFNYGYTF.